This T cell receptor beta chain derives from a study of shared clonotypes between healthy human individuals. As for the study in general: Two women and a few men aged 18 to 49 made up the donors. Study-wide points: Generally, naive subsets (rather than memory subsets) showed larger estimated richness. It was observed that roughly 5.5% of naive CD4 clonotypes were shared across several donors.

Naive CD8 cells lacked CD45RO and underwent positive selection for CCR7, leaving out terminally differentiated effector memory CD45RA+ cells. Donors were healthy HIV-negative adults without recently reported acute infections or vaccinations. The protocol was immunoSEQ multiplex PCR, while the TCRdb copy is restricted to in-frame clones and leaves out a portion. The sample lists about 610,000 clones; around 96% were seen once. Looked up from germline, CDR1 is MNHEY and CDR2 is SMNVEV (reference sequence). This CDR3 comprises 13 residues. Germline trimming cut 9 bases from V and 3 bases from J; bases unmatched to any gene: 3. For this clone: Its antigen is undetermined.

V and J are TRBV27 and TRBJ2-3; TRBD2 agrees at 10 bases. The receptor was derived from a woman aged 25 to 39 in good health. The sequenced material came from naive CD8+ T cells sorted from blood. The CDR3, as DNA: TGTGCCAGTGCACTAGCGGGGACAGATACGCAGTATTTT. Translating gives CASALAGTDTQYF.